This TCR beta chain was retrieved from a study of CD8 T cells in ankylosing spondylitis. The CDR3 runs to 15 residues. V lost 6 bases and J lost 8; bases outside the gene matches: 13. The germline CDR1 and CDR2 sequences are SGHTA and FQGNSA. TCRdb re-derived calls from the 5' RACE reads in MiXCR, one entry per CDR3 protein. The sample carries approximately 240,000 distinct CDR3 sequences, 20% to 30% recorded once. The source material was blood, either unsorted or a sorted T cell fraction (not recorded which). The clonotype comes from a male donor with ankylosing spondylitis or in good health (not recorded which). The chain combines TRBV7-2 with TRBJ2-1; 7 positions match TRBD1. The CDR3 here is CASRPRQGKGDEQFF. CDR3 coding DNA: TGTGCCAGCAGGCCCCGACAGGGAAAGGGCGATGAGCAGTTCTTC.